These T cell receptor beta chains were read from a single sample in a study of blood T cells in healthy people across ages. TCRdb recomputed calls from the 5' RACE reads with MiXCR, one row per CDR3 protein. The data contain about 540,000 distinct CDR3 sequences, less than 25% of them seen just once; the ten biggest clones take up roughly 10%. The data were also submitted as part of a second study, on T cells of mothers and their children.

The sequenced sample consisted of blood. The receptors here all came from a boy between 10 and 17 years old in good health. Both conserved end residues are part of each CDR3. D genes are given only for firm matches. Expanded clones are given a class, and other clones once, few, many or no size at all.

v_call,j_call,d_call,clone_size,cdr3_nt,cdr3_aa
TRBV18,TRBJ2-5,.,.,TGTGCCAGCTCACAGATGGGAGAGACCCAGTACTTC,CASSQMGETQYF
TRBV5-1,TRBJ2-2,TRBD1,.,TGCGCCAGCAGCGAGAAGGGACAGGGGCCGAACACCGGGGAGCTGTTTTTT,CASSEKGQGPNTGELFF
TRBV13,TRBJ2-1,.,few,TGTGCCAGCAGCTACAGGACAGAGTACAATGAGCAGTTCTTC,CASSYRTEYNEQFF
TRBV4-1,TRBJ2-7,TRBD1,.,TGCGCCAGCAGCCCCATTGAGTACAGGGGGCTCCACGGCGGGAGCTCCTACGAGCAGTACTTC,CASSPIEYRGLHGGSSYEQYF
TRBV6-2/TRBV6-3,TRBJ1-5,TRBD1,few,TGTGCCAGCAGTTACTCGTTAAGGACAGGGGGAGACAATCAGCCCCAGCATTTT,CASSYSLRTGGDNQPQHF
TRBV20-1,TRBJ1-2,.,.,TGCAGTGCTAGAGCCCTAGGCGGGAGGGATGGCTACACCTTC,CSARALGGRDGYTF
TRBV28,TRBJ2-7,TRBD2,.,TGTGCCAGCAGCCCCTCTATTCTAGCGGGGTCCTACGAGCAGTACTTC,CASSPSILAGSYEQYF
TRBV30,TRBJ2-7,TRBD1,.,TGTGCCTGGAGGAGGACAGGGGTTGACGAGCAGTACTTC,CAWRRTGVDEQYF
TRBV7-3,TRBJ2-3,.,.,TGTGCCAGCAGCTTCAAGGGTGATACGCAGTATTTT,CASSFKGDTQYF
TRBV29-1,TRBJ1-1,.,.,TGCAGCGTTGATAAGTTGGCGTTTAACACTGAAGCTTTCTTT,CSVDKLAFNTEAFF
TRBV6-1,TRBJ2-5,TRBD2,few,TGTGCCAGCAGTGTCCCAGCGGGAGGGCCTGAGACCCAGTACTTC,CASSVPAGGPETQYF
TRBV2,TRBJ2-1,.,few,TGTGCCAGCTGGTTAGGGGCGGGCCCCTACAATGAGCAGTTCTTC,CASWLGAGPYNEQFF
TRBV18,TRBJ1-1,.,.,TGTGCCAGCTCACCGTACTGGGACGGGAACACTGAAGCTTTCTTT,CASSPYWDGNTEAFF
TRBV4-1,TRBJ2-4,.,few,TGCGCCAGCAGCCCTGCCCCTGAAAACATTCAGTACTTC,CASSPAPENIQYF
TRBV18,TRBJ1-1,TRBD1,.,TGTGCCAGCTCACCGCTATTAGGACAGGGAAGCACTGAAGCTTTCTTT,CASSPLLGQGSTEAFF
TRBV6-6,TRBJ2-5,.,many,TGTGCCAGCAGTTACTTCGGGGGCCAAGAGACCCAGTACTTC,CASSYFGGQETQYF
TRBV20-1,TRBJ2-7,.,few,TGCAGTTCCTGGGACGGTGACTCCTACGAGCAGTACTTC,CSSWDGDSYEQYF
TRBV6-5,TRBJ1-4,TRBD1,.,TGTGCCAGCAGTTACTCGATAGGCAGGGGGCGTGAAAAACTGTTTTTT,CASSYSIGRGREKLFF
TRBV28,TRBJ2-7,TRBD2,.,TGTGCCAGCAGTTTATGGTTGACTAGCGGGAGCGACGAGCAGTACTTC,CASSLWLTSGSDEQYF
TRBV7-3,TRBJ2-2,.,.,TGTGTCAGCAGCCCCGGACTCCCCGGCGGGGAGCTGTTTTTT,CVSSPGLPGGELFF
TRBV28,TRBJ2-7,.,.,TGTGCCAGCAGTACCGGGACGGTAACCTACGAGCAGTACTTC,CASSTGTVTYEQYF
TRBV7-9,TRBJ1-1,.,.,TGTGCCAGCAGAACCCCGGGGGACACTGAAGCTTTCTTT,CASRTPGDTEAFF
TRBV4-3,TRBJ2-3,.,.,TGCGCCAGCAGCCAAGATTGGGGGACATACTCTAGCACAGATACGCAGTATTTT,CASSQDWGTYSSTDTQYF
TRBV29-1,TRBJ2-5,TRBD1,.,TGCAGCGTTGAAGGGGGGACAGGAGCGTTCTTC,CSVEGGTGAFF
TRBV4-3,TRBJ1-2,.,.,TGCGCCAGCAGCCCCGGCCCTAGCCCCCTTTATGGCTACACCTTC,CASSPGPSPLYGYTF
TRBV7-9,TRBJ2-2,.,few,TGTGCCAGCAGCTTAGCGGCCCTGGGACTCGGGACCGGGGAGCTGTTTTTT,CASSLAALGLGTGELFF
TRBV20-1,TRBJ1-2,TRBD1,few,TGCAGTGCTGCCCTACCGGCGACAGGGGGCTACACCTTC,CSAALPATGGYTF
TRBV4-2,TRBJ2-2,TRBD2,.,TGTGCCAGCCGACTAGCGGGAGGTATCACCGGGGAGCTGTTTTTT,CASRLAGGITGELFF
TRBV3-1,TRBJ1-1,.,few,TGTGCCAGCAGCCCCCCTTATGGTGCAGGTTTACGGGGTGAAGCTTTCTTT,CASSPPYGAGLRGEAFF
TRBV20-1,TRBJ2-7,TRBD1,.,TGCAGTGCTAGAGGAACCGGGACAGGGGAAAACGAGCAGTACTTC,CSARGTGTGENEQYF
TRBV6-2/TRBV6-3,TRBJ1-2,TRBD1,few,TGTGCCAGCAGTTCCCGGGACAGGCCTAACTATGGCTACACCTTC,CASSSRDRPNYGYTF
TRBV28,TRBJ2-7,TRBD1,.,TGTGCCACAACTTTTAGGTCAGGGGGCTCCTACGAGCAGTACTTC,CATTFRSGGSYEQYF
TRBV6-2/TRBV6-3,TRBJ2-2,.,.,TGTGCCAGCAGTTATACCGGGAGTGGGACCGGGGAGCTGTTTTTT,CASSYTGSGTGELFF
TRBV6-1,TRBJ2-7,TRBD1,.,TGTGCCAGCAGTCCCGCACGCTCAACGGGACAGGGGTACGAGCAGTACTTC,CASSPARSTGQGYEQYF
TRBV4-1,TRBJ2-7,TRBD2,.,TGCGCCAGCAGCTCCACTCCTAGCGGGAGTCTGTACGAGCAGTACTTC,CASSSTPSGSLYEQYF
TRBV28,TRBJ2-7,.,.,TGTGCCAGCAGTTTACGGTTAACCCAGCAGTACTTC,CASSLRLTQQYF
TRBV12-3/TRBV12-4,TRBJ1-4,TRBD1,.,TGTGCCAGCAGCAGGGACAGGGAGGCCACTAATGAAAAACTGTTTTTT,CASSRDREATNEKLFF
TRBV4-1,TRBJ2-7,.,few,TGCGCCAGCAGCCAAGATGATGTCAGGGGTGTCTACGAGCAGTACTTC,CASSQDDVRGVYEQYF
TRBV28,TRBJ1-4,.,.,TGTGCCAGCAGCCTGGAGGGACCAACTAATGAAAAACTGGTTTTT,CASSLEGPTNEKLVF
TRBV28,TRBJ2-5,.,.,TGTGCCAGCAGTTTACGGCTCGGTCTACAAGAGACCCAGTACTTC,CASSLRLGLQETQYF
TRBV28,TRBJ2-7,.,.,TGTGCCAGCACCGGGACCCTTCCCTACGAGCAGTACTTC,CASTGTLPYEQYF
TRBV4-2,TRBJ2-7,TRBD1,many,TGTGCCAGCAGCCAACCGGGACAGGGCTACGAGCAGTACTTC,CASSQPGQGYEQYF